Following are 12 T cell receptor beta chains from one sample sequenced in a study of blood T cell repertoires in COVID-19. Produced via immunoSEQ multiplex PCR; TCRdb's table is partial and in-frame only. The sample has over 200,000 clones; approximately 84% are singletons. The sequenced material came from peripheral blood. These receptors were obtained from a woman older than 75 with acute or convalescent COVID-19.

V and J are TRBV7-2 and TRBJ2-3; 9 bases match TRBD1. This CDR3 has 15 amino acids. Looked up from germline, CDR1 is SGHTA and CDR2 is FQGNSA. The V segment lost 5 bases and the J segment 1 base; nucleotides outside the gene matches: 4. CDR3 nucleotide sequence: TGTGCCAGCAGCCCTTACAGGGGGCGCACAGATACGCAGTATTTT. This translates into CASSPYRGRTDTQYF.

The rearrangement joins TRBV2 to TRBJ2-7; D is perhaps TRBD2 (5 bases). With 4 bases removed from V and 7 bases from J, the gap between germline ends came to 17 bases. Germline CDR1 is SNHLY and CDR2 is FYNNEI. The CDR3 runs to 14 residues. This CDR3 reads CASSVNRGVGEQYF. In nucleotides, the CDR3 is TGTGCCAGCAGTGTAAATCGGGGAGTTGGAGAGCAGTACTTC.

V is TRBV6-5 and J is TRBJ1-5; 7 bases map to TRBD1. This CDR3 spans 13 amino acids. The V segment lost 8 bases and the J segment 7 bases; nucleotides outside the gene matches: 8. Germline lookup yields CDR1 MNHEY and CDR2 SVGAGI. The CDR3 DNA reads TGTGCCAGCTCGGGACAGCCGGGACAGCCCCAGCATTTT. Translation gives CASSGQPGQPQHF.

V usage is TRBV19 and J usage is TRBJ2-7; 8 positions agree with TRBD2. From germline, CDR1 is LNHDA and CDR2 SQIVND (reference sequence). V gave up 5 bases and J gave up 5 bases; unmatched junction bases: 8. CDR3 length: 14 amino acids. CDR3 amino acids: CASSVMSGSDEQYF. DNA for the CDR3: TGTGCCAGTAGTGTCATGAGCGGGAGCGACGAGCAGTACTTC.

V is TRBV9 and J is TRBJ2-1, with TRBD2 as a possible D gene (5 bases). Trimming cost V 4 bases and J 4 bases, with 12 bases left between them. CDR1 SGDLS and CDR2 YYNGEE come from the germline V gene. CDR3 size: 14 residues. In DNA form, the CDR3 reads TGTGCCAGCAGCTTCCACAGCGGATACAATGAGCAGTTCTTC. This gives the protein CASSFHSGYNEQFF.

This chain joins TRBV19 and TRBJ2-3; no reliable D call. V lost 0 bases, J lost 2 bases, and 6 bases lay in between. The length of the CDR3 is 14 residues. Per the germline V gene, CDR1 is LNHDA and CDR2 is SQIVND (reference sequence). CDR3 sequence (DNA): TGTGCCAGTAGTATAGATCCCTCCACAGATACGCAGTATTTT. This sequence encodes CASSIDPSTDTQYF.

V and J are TRBV19 and TRBJ2-3, with a possible D match to TRBD2 (5 bases). Germline values: CDR1 LNHDA, CDR2 SQIVND (reference sequence). The CDR3 runs to 16 residues. V lost 3 bases and J lost 4, with 17 bases in between. This CDR3 is CASSMFSRVIPDTQYF. In nucleotides, the CDR3 is TGTGCCAGTAGTATGTTCTCGAGGGTCATCCCAGATACGCAGTATTTT.

The rearrangement uses TRBV27 and TRBJ1-2; TRBD1 matches 12 bases. CDR1 is MNHEY, CDR2 SMNVEV, per germline (reference sequence). This CDR3 comprises 17 residues. Trimming took 5 bases from V and 4 from J; bases not matched to a gene: 11. The CDR3 region has the DNA TGTGCCAGCAGTACCAACTCCGGGACAGGGGGCATCTATGGCTACACCTTC. It yields the protein CASSTNSGTGGIYGYTF.

The chain links TRBV7-8 to TRBJ2-4, with 8 bases lining up with TRBD1. With V trimmed by 5 bases and J by 6 bases, 9 bases remained unmatched. In germline, CDR1 is SGHVS, CDR2 FQNEAQ. The CDR3 length is 15 residues. This CDR3 is CASSANRGTVNIQYF. The CDR3 nucleotides are TGTGCCAGCAGCGCTAACAGGGGGACCGTAAACATTCAGTACTTC. The whole variable domain, filled in from reference TRBV7-8 and TRBJ2-4, reads GAGVSQSPRYKVAKRGQDVALRCDPISGHVSLFWYQQALGQGPEFLTYFQNEAQLDKSGLPSDRFFAERPEGSVSTLKIQRTQQEDSAVYLCASSANRGTVNIQYFGAGTRLSVL.

The V call is TRBV19, the J call TRBJ2-5; TRBD1 matches 7 bases. Germline CDR1 and CDR2: LNHDA and SQIVND (reference sequence). After removal of 1 base from V and 5 bases from J, the junction contained 4 bases not matched to a gene. The CDR3 spans 14 residues. CDR3 region: CASSIGQGRETQYF. The CDR3 nucleotides are TGTGCCAGTAGTATAGGACAGGGTAGGGAGACCCAGTACTTC. Filled out from reference TRBV19 and TRBJ2-5, the complete variable domain reads DGGITQSPKYLFRKEGQNVTLSCEQNLNHDAMYWYRQDPGQGLRLIYYSQIVNDFQKGDIAEGYSVSREKKESFPLTVTSAQKNPTAFYLCASSIGQGRETQYFGPGTRLLVL.

The rearrangement uses TRBV7-2 and TRBJ2-5, with a tentative D call TRBD2 (5 bases). CDR3 size: 15 residues. The V end was cut by 1 base, the J end by 5 bases, with 14 bases between. Germline CDR1 is SGHTA and CDR2 is FQGNSA. Here the CDR3 DNA reads TGTGCCAGCAGCTTAGACCTAGCTAAGAGGGAGACCCAGTACTTC. It codes for CASSLDLAKRETQYF.

This chain uses TRBV19 with TRBJ1-4; no reliable D call. With 3 bases removed from V and 0 bases from J, the gap between germline ends came to 11 bases. The CDR3 runs to 16 residues. Germline CDR1 and CDR2: LNHDA and SQIVND (reference sequence). CDR3 sequence: CASSIPGSATNEKLFF. CDR3 nucleotides: TGTGCCAGTAGTATTCCGGGATCTGCAACTAATGAAAAACTGTTTTTT.